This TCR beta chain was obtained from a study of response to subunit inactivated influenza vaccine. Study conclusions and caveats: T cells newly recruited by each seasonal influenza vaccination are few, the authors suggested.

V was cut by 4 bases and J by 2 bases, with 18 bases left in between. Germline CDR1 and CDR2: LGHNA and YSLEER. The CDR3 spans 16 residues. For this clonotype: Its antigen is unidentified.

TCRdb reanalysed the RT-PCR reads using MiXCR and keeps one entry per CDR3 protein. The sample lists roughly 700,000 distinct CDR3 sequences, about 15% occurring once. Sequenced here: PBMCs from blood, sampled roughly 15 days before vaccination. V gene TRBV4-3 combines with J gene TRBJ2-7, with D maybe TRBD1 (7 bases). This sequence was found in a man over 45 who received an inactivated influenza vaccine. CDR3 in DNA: TGCGCCAGCAGCCCTCCGGGGAGGCAGGGGGCCTACGAGCAGTACTTC. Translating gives CASSPPGRQGAYEQYF.